The rows below give T cell receptor beta chains drawn from one sample of a study of cytomegalovirus exposure and HLA in healthy donors. The protocol was immunoSEQ multiplex PCR, while the TCRdb copy is restricted to in-frame clones and leaves out a portion. The sample table includes more than 110,000 clones. The sequenced sample was PBMCs. These receptors all come from a man aged 40-49 years in good health and CMV-seronegative. Each CDR3 is given with its conserved first and last residue. Fields, in order: J gene, D gene, V gene, CDR3 DNA, CDR3 protein. The D gene is left open where the match is weak.

j_gene: TRBJ2-7
d_gene: .
v_gene: TRBV2
CDR3nt: TGTGCCAGCAGTGAATTGTCACCGGTCGGTGCCTACGAGCAGTACTTC
CDR3aa: CASSELSPVGAYEQYF

j_gene: TRBJ2-7
d_gene: .
v_gene: TRBV5-6
CDR3nt: TGTGCCAGCAGCTTGTCCTGGGGTCGGGGGTACTATTACGAGCAGTACTTC
CDR3aa: CASSLSWGRGYYYEQYF

j_gene: TRBJ1-5
d_gene: .
v_gene: TRBV13
CDR3nt: TGTGCCAGCACCAATCAAGGCCACGGGGTAATTAAGCAGCCCCAGCATTTT
CDR3aa: CASTNQGHGVIKQPQHF

j_gene: TRBJ2-2
d_gene: .
v_gene: TRBV5-1
CDR3nt: TGCGCCAGCAGCTTGGTGCGGGGAAGAAACACCGGGGAGCTGTTTTTT
CDR3aa: CASSLVRGRNTGELFF

j_gene: TRBJ2-3
d_gene: .
v_gene: TRBV6-1
CDR3nt: TGTGCCAGCACCCCTAATCATGGCACAGATACGCAGTATTTT
CDR3aa: CASTPNHGTDTQYF

j_gene: TRBJ2-1
d_gene: TRBD2
v_gene: TRBV11-2
CDR3nt: TGTGCCAGCAGCTTCCTGACTAGCGACGAGCAGTTCTTC
CDR3aa: CASSFLTSDEQFF

j_gene: TRBJ2-1
d_gene: .
v_gene: TRBV14
CDR3nt: TGTGCCAGGGGCGGGGAGTTAAGGTTCTACAATGAGCAGTTCTTC
CDR3aa: CARGGELRFYNEQFF

j_gene: TRBJ1-2
d_gene: .
v_gene: TRBV11-2
CDR3nt: TGTGCCAGCAGCTTAGAACAGGGATTAGCTAACTATGGCTACACCTTC
CDR3aa: CASSLEQGLANYGYTF

j_gene: TRBJ2-1
d_gene: TRBD2
v_gene: TRBV2
CDR3nt: TGTGCCAGCAATAGCCTAGCGGGGGAGGGTGAGCAGTTCTTC
CDR3aa: CASNSLAGEGEQFF

j_gene: TRBJ2-3
d_gene: .
v_gene: TRBV9
CDR3nt: TGTGCCAGCAGCCTCCCCCCGGGCGGGCCGCACACAGATACGCAGTATTTT
CDR3aa: CASSLPPGGPHTDTQYF

j_gene: TRBJ1-1
d_gene: TRBD1
v_gene: TRBV4-3
CDR3nt: TGCGCCAGCAGCCAAGATCAAGGGGGCGAAGCTTTCTTT
CDR3aa: CASSQDQGGEAFF

j_gene: TRBJ1-6
d_gene: TRBD1
v_gene: TRBV10-1
CDR3nt: TGCGCCAGCCCGGGACAGGTTAATTCACCCCTCCACTTT
CDR3aa: CASPGQVNSPLHF

j_gene: TRBJ1-3
d_gene: TRBD1
v_gene: TRBV6-1
CDR3nt: TGTGCCAGCAGTCCGGGACAGGGGAACGGAAACACCATATATTTT
CDR3aa: CASSPGQGNGNTIYF

j_gene: TRBJ2-1
d_gene: .
v_gene: TRBV4-2
CDR3nt: TGTGCCAGCAGCCAAGGTTCGAAACTCAGGGTAAGAATCTCCAATGAGCAGTTCTTC
CDR3aa: CASSQGSKLRVRISNEQFF

j_gene: TRBJ1-3
d_gene: .
v_gene: TRBV28
CDR3nt: TGTGCCAGCAGTAACAGAGACTCTGGAAACACCATATATTTT
CDR3aa: CASSNRDSGNTIYF

j_gene: TRBJ1-5
d_gene: .
v_gene: TRBV27
CDR3nt: TGTGCCAGCAGTGACAGAGCTTATAGCAATCAGCCCCAGCATTTT
CDR3aa: CASSDRAYSNQPQHF

j_gene: TRBJ2-3
d_gene: TRBD2
v_gene: TRBV5-1
CDR3nt: TGCGCCAGCAGCCCCCTTGGTCTAGCGGGCACAGATACGCAGTATTTT
CDR3aa: CASSPLGLAGTDTQYF